The table lists the clone carrying this TCR beta chain with a count of one. Its cognate antigen is unknown. The data belong to a study of identifying expanded T cells in peripheral blood. During the collection period, no donor immune events like infections were recorded. CDR1 and CDR2 (germline): SGHVS, FNYEAQ. V lost 1 base and J 1 base, leaving 19 bases between the germline ends. There are 18 residues in the CDR3. Study conclusions and caveats: Clone count variance between roughly 2-week samples rose with total template count. Differentially abundant clones: about 1.3 between replicates, approximately 15 at approximately two weeks, less than 25 at four.

Sequenced by immunoSEQ multiplex PCR; TCRdb stores in-frame clones only, minus some. The sample has 120,000 or so clones, 84% seen once. The clonotype originates from a person aged 18 to 69 in good health. Sequenced material: blood. J is TRBJ1-1 and V is TRBV7-6; perhaps TRBD1 as D (6 bases). CDR3 coding DNA: TGTGCCAGCAGCTTAGGTACGTTACAGGGTGAGAAGAACACTGAAGCTTTCTTT. Translated, it gives CASSLGTLQGEKNTEAFF.